This T cell receptor (beta chain) was found in a study of T cell responses to AZD1222 COVID-19 vaccine. Study details: Second-dose recipients at about 4 or about 12 weeks were treated as one pooled group.

Comments on this clone: Its cognate antigen is unknown.

Whole-study results and caveats: Repertoires in all cases were sampled only once the peak T cell response had passed. Spike-specific TCR depth and breadth grew after two AZD1222 doses. Mostly white British, mostly female donors; authors suggested clonal diversity may be underestimated.

Only in-frame clones appear in the TCRdb table, and some are missing; sequencing was by immunoSEQ multiplex PCR. The sample includes 110,000 to 150,000 clones, approximately 86% of them seen just once. Sequenced material: peripheral blood, taken on day 0 of AZD1222 vaccination. The TCR sequence derives from an adult in good health.

The CDR3 spells CASSLEGQGEVGATDTQYF. In nucleotides, the CDR3 is TGTGCCAGCAGCTTAGAAGGACAGGGGGAGGTAGGGGCCACAGATACGCAGTATTTT. The chain links TRBV7-6 to TRBJ2-3, with 10 positions matching TRBD1. V shed 1 base, J shed 2 bases, and the junction held 12 bases outside the gene matches. Germline V gene lookup returns CDR1 SGHVS and CDR2 FNYEAQ. CDR3 length equals 19 residues.